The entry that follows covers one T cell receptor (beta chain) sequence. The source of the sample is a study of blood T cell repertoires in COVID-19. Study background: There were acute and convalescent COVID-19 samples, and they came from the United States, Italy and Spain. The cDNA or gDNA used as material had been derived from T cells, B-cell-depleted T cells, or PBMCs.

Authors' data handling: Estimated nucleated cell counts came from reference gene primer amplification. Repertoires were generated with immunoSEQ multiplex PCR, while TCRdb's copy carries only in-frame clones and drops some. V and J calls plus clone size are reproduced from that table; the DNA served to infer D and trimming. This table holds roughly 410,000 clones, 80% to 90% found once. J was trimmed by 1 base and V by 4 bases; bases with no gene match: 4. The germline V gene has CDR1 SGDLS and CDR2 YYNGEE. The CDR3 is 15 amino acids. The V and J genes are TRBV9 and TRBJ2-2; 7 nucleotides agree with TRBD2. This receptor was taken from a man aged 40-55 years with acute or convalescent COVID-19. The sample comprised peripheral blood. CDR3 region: CASSTSGENTGELFF. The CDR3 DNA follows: TGTGCCAGCAGCACCAGCGGGGAGAACACCGGGGAGCTGTTTTTT.